These T cell receptor beta chains were read from a single sample in a study of T cell responses to AZD1222 COVID-19 vaccine. Clones were read by immunoSEQ multiplex PCR, and TCRdb kept only the in-frame ones, dropping some. The table shows 120,000 to 150,000 clones, with 85% to 95% occurring only once. Sequenced here: peripheral blood, sampled on day 0 of AZD1222 vaccination. The source is an adult in good health. Both conserved end residues are part of each CDR3. Each record gives: V gene, clone size, D gene, J gene, CDR3 protein, CDR3 DNA. The D gene is left open where the match is weak. Size is stated for part of the rows, as once, few or many counts, or as a class when the clone is expanded.

TRBV27	-	-	TRBJ2-2	CATGSGNTGELFF	TGTGCCACCGGGAGCGGGAACACCGGGGAGCTGTTTTTT
TRBV7-6	-	TRBD1	TRBJ1-6	CASSSSRDRGRMGSPLHF	TGTGCCAGCAGCTCCAGCCGGGACAGGGGGCGGATGGGTTCACCCCTCCACTTT
TRBV19	-	TRBD1	TRBJ2-7	CASSIDGTDPYEQYF	TGTGCCAGTAGTATAGATGGGACAGATCCCTACGAGCAGTACTTC
TRBV5-8	-	-	TRBJ2-5	CASSLRAETQYF	TGTGCCAGCAGCTTGAGGGCAGAGACCCAGTACTTC
TRBV19	-	-	TRBJ1-5	CASSIRRQQPQHF	TGTGCCAGTAGTATTCGGAGGCAGCAGCCCCAGCATTTT
TRBV7-3	-	-	TRBJ1-5	CASSLGVNQPQHF	TGTGCCAGCAGCTTGGGGGTCAATCAGCCCCAGCATTTT
TRBV18	-	-	TRBJ2-7	CASSSGDTSYEQYF	TGTGCCAGCTCATCAGGGGACACCTCCTACGAGCAGTACTTC
TRBV4-2	-	-	TRBJ2-1	CASSQAIPGRPMNEQFF	TGTGCCAGCAGCCAAGCTATACCGGGGAGACCGATGAATGAGCAGTTCTTC
TRBV7-8	once	TRBD1	TRBJ1-5	CASSLGRTGGQPQHF	TGTGCCAGCAGCTTAGGTCGGACAGGGGGACAGCCCCAGCATTTT
TRBV7-2	-	TRBD1	TRBJ2-2	CASTDRANTGELFF	TGTGCCAGCACTGACAGGGCAAACACCGGGGAGCTGTTTTTT
TRBV11-2	-	-	TRBJ2-7	CASSPGTGRREQYF	TGTGCCAGCAGCCCCGGGACTGGGCGGAGGGAGCAGTACTTC
TRBV19	-	TRBD1	TRBJ1-5	CASSIPGTGVLPQHF	TGTGCCAGTAGTATTCCCGGGACAGGGGTGTTGCCCCAGCATTTT
TRBV6-5	-	TRBD1	TRBJ2-3	CASTQTGGGTDTQYF	TGTGCCAGCACTCAGACAGGGGGAGGTACAGATACGCAGTATTTT
TRBV5-5	-	-	TRBJ1-4	CASSSGVGGQNEKLFF	TGTGCCAGCAGCTCGGGCGTAGGAGGCCAGAATGAAAAACTGTTTTTT
TRBV5-6	few	TRBD2	TRBJ2-3	CASSPRLAGGRRDTQYF	TGTGCCAGCAGCCCCCGACTAGCGGGGGGCCGTAGAGATACGCAGTATTTT
TRBV3-1/TRBV3-2	-	TRBD1	TRBJ2-7	CASRKTGGAVHEQYF	TGTGCCAGCAGAAAAACAGGGGGCGCGGTACACGAGCAGTACTTC
TRBV27	-	TRBD1	TRBJ1-1	CASRTQGTEAFF	TGTGCCAGCAGAACACAGGGGACTGAAGCTTTCTTT
TRBV7-8	-	-	TRBJ2-1	CASSLRETGGRYNEQFF	TGTGCCAGCAGCTTAAGGGAGACGGGGGGCCGTTACAATGAGCAGTTCTTC
TRBV4-1	-	-	TRBJ2-7	CASSGRLEYYEQYF	TGCGCCAGCAGCGGGCGACTAGAGTACTACGAGCAGTACTTC
TRBV19	-	-	TRBJ1-2	CASSSQGRTHGYTF	TGTGCCAGTAGTTCTCAAGGACGGACTCATGGCTACACCTTC
TRBV5-1	-	-	TRBJ2-1	CASSLDRSREQFF	TGCGCCAGCAGCTTGGACAGATCCCGTGAGCAGTTCTTC
TRBV7-8	-	-	TRBJ1-1	CASSLGGSGTEAFF	TGTGCCAGCAGCTTGGGGGGCTCCGGCACTGAAGCTTTCTTT
TRBV19	-	TRBD1	TRBJ1-3	CASIPDRSSGNTIYF	TGTGCCAGTATCCCGGACAGGAGCTCTGGAAACACCATATATTTT
TRBV12-3/TRBV12-4	-	-	TRBJ1-2	CASSPKTGGGYTF	TGTGCCAGCAGCCCTAAGACTGGGGGTGGCTACACCTTC
TRBV5-1	-	-	TRBJ2-7	CASSPGSTYEQYF	TGCGCCAGCAGCCCGGGTTCTACCTACGAGCAGTACTTC
TRBV27	-	TRBD1	TRBJ1-2	CASSFGTGLQRGYTF	TGTGCCAGCAGTTTTGGGACAGGGCTCCAGCGGGGCTACACCTTC
TRBV2	-	-	TRBJ2-7	CASVRDGSSYEQYF	TGTGCCAGCGTAAGGGATGGGAGCTCCTACGAGCAGTACTTC
TRBV19	-	TRBD1	TRBJ1-1	CASVLGQPNTEAFF	TGTGCCAGTGTCCTGGGACAGCCGAACACTGAAGCTTTCTTT
TRBV29-1	-	-	TRBJ2-7	CSVVKGNGEQYF	TGCAGCGTTGTAAAAGGGAACGGCGAGCAGTACTTC
TRBV7-8	-	-	TRBJ1-2	CASSLPIGREANYGYTF	TGTGCCAGCAGCTTACCCATCGGCAGGGAGGCTAACTATGGCTACACCTTC
TRBV18	-	TRBD1	TRBJ1-6	CASSQNRQGGSSYNSPLHF	TGTGCCAGCTCACAGAACCGACAGGGCGGGAGCTCCTATAATTCACCCCTCCACTTT
TRBV7-9	-	-	TRBJ2-7	CASSELVSPYEQYF	TGTGCCAGCAGCGAACTAGTGTCACCGTACGAGCAGTACTTC
TRBV7-2	-	-	TRBJ1-1	CASSSNYRRNTEAFF	TGTGCCAGCAGCTCCAACTACAGGCGGAACACTGAAGCTTTCTTT
TRBV6-6	-	TRBD1	TRBJ1-2	CASTDPGQGDYGYTF	TGTGCCAGCACCGACCCCGGACAGGGAGACTATGGCTACACCTTC
TRBV18	-	-	TRBJ1-2	CASSPLSVEGYTF	TGTGCCAGCTCACCACTCTCCGTTGAGGGCTACACCTTC
TRBV9	few	TRBD2	TRBJ2-2	CASSPRLGLAGPSDTGELFF	TGTGCCAGCAGCCCCCGACTGGGACTAGCGGGACCCAGCGACACCGGGGAGCTGTTTTTT
TRBV6-2/TRBV6-3	-	-	TRBJ1-5	CASSYALINQPQHF	TGTGCCAGCAGTTACGCACTCATTAATCAGCCCCAGCATTTT
TRBV14	few	-	TRBJ2-2	CASSQDPLYTYTGELFF	TGTGCCAGCAGCCAAGATCCTCTTTACACCTACACCGGGGAGCTGTTTTTT
TRBV27	-	-	TRBJ2-7	CASSSLGSYEQYF	TGTGCCAGCAGTTCCCTCGGCTCCTACGAGCAGTACTTC
TRBV6-5	-	TRBD1	TRBJ1-6	CASRSIGTVNSPLHF	TGTGCCAGCAGATCAATAGGGACAGTTAATTCACCCCTCCACTTT
TRBV7-5	-	-	TRBJ2-3	CVRSLRLAGGPDTQYF	TGTGTCAGAAGCCTCCGACTAGCGGGAGGTCCAGATACGCAGTATTTT
TRBV11-3	-	-	TRBJ2-3	CASSLRTRDTQYF	TGTGCCAGCAGCTTGAGGACTCGGGATACGCAGTATTTT
TRBV2	-	-	TRBJ2-7	CASSETDLSSYEQYF	TGTGCCAGCAGTGAGACGGACCTGAGCTCCTACGAGCAGTACTTC
TRBV20-1	-	-	TRBJ1-2	CSASSGTDYGYTF	TGCAGTGCTAGTTCGGGGACGGACTATGGCTACACCTTC
TRBV27	-	-	TRBJ1-5	CASSLTGGAGNQPQHF	TGTGCCAGCAGTCTTACCGGGGGGGCGGGCAATCAGCCCCAGCATTTT